This TCR beta chain was recorded in a study of blood T cell repertoires in COVID-19. Overall study: Specimens from acute and convalescent COVID-19 originated in the United States, Italy and Spain. T cells, B-cell-depleted T cells, or PBMCs supplied cDNA or gDNA.

The V end was cut by 6 bases, the J end by 0 bases, with 15 bases between. CDR1 is LGHNT, CDR2 FRNRAP, per germline. This CDR3 is built from 15 residues. Methods used by the authors: Reference gene primer amplification gave nucleated cell count estimates. The protocol was immunoSEQ multiplex PCR, while the TCRdb copy is restricted to in-frame clones and leaves out a portion. That table is the source of V, J and clone size, and D and trimming were worked out from the DNA. Altogether more than 95,000 clones are present, roughly nine tenths being singletons, with the ten largest covering about 5.1%. The TCR sequence derives from a human donor in a cohort sampled during active COVID-19. The chain uses TRBV12-5 and TRBJ2-7; D might be TRBD1 (5 bases). The source material was peripheral blood. CDR3 sequence (DNA): TGTGCTAGTGGCCTAGACAGATGGTACTCCTACGAGCAGTACTTC. Translated, it gives CASGLDRWYSYEQYF. Together with reference TRBV12-5 and TRBJ2-7, the CDR3 gives the full variable domain: DARVTQTPRHKVTEMGQEVTMRCQPILGHNTVFWYRQTMMQGLELLAYFRNRAPLDDSGMPKDRFSAEMPDATLATLKIQPSEPRDSAVYFCASGLDRWYSYEQYFGPGTRLTVT.